What follows describes a single T cell receptor (beta chain). Produced via immunoSEQ multiplex PCR; TCRdb's table is partial and in-frame only. The sample has about 160,000 clones, approximately 90% seen once. Losses at the gene ends were 1 base for V and 3 bases for J; bases not matched to a gene: 1. CDR1 is LGHNA, CDR2 YNFKEQ, per germline. CDR3 length equals 14 residues. The sample is drawn from a study of control samples from healthy donors and cancer patients. Sample: blood. The receptor's source is a woman aged 25 to 39 in good health. The chain couples TRBV4-2 to TRBJ2-3; TRBD2 matches at 7 bases. For the CDR3, the DNA is TGTGCCAGCAGCCAAGGCGGGGGAACAGATACGCAGTATTTT. This sequence encodes CASSQGGGTDTQYF.